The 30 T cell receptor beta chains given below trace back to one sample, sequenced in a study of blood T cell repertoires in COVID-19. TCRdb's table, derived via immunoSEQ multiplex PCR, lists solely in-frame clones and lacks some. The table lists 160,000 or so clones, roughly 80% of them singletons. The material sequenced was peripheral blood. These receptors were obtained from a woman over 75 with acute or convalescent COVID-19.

The CDR3 protein is CASSFFGTSGRTGELFF. The DNA of the CDR3 is TGCGCCAGCAGCTTCTTTGGGACTAGCGGGAGGACCGGGGAGCTGTTTTTT. The chain uses TRBV5-1 and TRBJ2-2; 15 bases map to TRBD2. The CDR3 contains 17 residues. Trimming removed 2 bases from V and 5 bases from J; junction bases left unmatched: 4. The V gene's germline CDR1 is SGHRS and CDR2 YFSETQ.

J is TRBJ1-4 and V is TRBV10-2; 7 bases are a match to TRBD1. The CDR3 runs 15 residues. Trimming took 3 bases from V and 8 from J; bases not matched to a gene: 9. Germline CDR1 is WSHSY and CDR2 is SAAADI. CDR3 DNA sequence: TGCGCCAGCAGTGAACCTCGGACAGGCGGGGAAAAACTGTTTTTT. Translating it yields CASSEPRTGGEKLFF.

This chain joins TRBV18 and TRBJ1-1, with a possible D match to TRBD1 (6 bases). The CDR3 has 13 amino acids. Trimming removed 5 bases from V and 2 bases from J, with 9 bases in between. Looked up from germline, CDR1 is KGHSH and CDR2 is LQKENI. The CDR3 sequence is CASSADSNTEAFF. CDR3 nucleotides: TGTGCCAGCTCAGCGGACAGCAACACTGAAGCTTTCTTT.

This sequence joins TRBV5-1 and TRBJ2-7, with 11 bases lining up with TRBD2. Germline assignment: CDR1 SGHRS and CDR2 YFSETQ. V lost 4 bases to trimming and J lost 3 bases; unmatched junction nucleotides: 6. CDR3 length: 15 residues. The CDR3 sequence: CASSPASGRHYEQYF. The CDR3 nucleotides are TGCGCCAGCAGCCCGGCTAGCGGGAGGCACTACGAGCAGTACTTC.

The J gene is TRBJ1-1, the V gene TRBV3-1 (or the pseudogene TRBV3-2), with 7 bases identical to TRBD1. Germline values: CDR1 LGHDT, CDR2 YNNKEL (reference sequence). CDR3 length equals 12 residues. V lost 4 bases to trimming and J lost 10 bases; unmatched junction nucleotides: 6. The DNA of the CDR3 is TGTGCCAGCAGCCGACAGGGCGAGGGAGCTTTCTTT. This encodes CASSRQGEGAFF.

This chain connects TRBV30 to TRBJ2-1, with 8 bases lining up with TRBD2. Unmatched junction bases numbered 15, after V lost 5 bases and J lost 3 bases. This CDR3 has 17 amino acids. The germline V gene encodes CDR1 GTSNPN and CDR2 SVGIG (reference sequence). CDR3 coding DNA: TGTGCCTGGGTAGCGGGGCGAAGCGGTGGGAACTACAATGAGCAGTTCTTC. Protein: CAWVAGRSGGNYNEQFF.

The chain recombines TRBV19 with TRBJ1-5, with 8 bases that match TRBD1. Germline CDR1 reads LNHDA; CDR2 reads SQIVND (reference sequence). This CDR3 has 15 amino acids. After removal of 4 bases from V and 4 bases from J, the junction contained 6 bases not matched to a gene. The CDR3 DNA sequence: TGTGCCAGTAGTAGAGGGACAGGCCAGAATCAGCCCCAGCATTTT. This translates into CASSRGTGQNQPQHF.

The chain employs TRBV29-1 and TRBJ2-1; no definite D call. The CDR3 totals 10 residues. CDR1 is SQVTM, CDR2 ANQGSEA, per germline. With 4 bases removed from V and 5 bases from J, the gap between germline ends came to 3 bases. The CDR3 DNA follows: TGCAGCGTTGCTGACAATGAGCAGTTCTTC. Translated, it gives CSVADNEQFF.

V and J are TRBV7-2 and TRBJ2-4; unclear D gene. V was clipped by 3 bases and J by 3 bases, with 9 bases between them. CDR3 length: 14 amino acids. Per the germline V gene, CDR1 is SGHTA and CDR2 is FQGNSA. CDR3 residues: CASSFRSIKNIQYF. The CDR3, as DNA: TGTGCCAGCAGCTTTCGCAGTATCAAAAACATTCAGTACTTC.

Here the CDR3 reads CASTLRGAGSENSPLHF. Here the CDR3 DNA reads TGTGCCAGCACCTTACGGGGGGCAGGGAGCGAAAATTCACCCCTCCACTTT. The chain has TRBV5-6 and TRBJ1-6, with D possibly TRBD1 on 6 matching bases. Trimming removed 6 bases from V and 7 bases from J, with 23 bases in between. The CDR3 contains 17 residues. Per the germline V gene, CDR1 is SGHDT and CDR2 is YYEEEE.

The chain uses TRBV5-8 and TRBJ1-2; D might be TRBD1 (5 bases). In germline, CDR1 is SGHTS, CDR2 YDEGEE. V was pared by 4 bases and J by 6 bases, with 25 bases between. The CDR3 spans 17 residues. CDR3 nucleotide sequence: TGTGCCAGCAGCCCTAGAGCTCTGACAGTGCCTTTGGATGGCTACACCTTC. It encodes CASSPRALTVPLDGYTF.

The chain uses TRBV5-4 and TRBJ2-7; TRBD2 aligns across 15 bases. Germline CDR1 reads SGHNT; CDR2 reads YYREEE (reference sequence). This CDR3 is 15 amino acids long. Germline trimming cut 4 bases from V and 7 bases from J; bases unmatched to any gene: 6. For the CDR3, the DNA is TGTGCCAGCAGCCCGGGACTAGCGGGAGGAGAGGAGCAGTACTTC. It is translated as CASSPGLAGGEEQYF.

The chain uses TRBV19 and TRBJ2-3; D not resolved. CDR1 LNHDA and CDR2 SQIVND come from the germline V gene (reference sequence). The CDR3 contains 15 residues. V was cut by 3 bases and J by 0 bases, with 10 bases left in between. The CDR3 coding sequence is TGTGCCAGTAGTATGCCAGGAACTAGCACAGATACGCAGTATTTT. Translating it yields CASSMPGTSTDTQYF.

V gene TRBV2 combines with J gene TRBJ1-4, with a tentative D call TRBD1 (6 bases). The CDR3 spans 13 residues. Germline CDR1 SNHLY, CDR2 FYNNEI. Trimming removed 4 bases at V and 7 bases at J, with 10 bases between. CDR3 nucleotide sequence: TGTGCCAGCAGTGCTTCAGGGGTTGAAAAACTGTTTTTT. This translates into CASSASGVEKLFF.

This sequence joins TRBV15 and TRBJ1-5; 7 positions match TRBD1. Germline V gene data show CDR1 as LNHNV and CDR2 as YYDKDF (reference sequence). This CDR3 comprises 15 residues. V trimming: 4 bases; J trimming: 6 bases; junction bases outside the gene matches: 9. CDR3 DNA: TGTGCCACCAGCATACTGACAGGGAAGGCTCAGCCCCAGCATTTT. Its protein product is CATSILTGKAQPQHF.

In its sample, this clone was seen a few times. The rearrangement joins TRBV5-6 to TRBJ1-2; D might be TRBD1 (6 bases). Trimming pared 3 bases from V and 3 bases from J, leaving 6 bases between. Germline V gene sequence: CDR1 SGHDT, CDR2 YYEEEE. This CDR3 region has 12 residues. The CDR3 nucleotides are TGTGCCAGCAGCTCAGGGGACTATGGCTACACCTTC. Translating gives CASSSGDYGYTF. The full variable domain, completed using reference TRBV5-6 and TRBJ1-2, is DAGVTQSPTHLIKTRGQQVTLRCSPKSGHDTVSWYQQALGQGPQFIFQYYEEEERQRGNFPDRFSGHQFPNYSSELNVNALLLGDSALYLCASSSGDYGYTFGSGTRLTVV.

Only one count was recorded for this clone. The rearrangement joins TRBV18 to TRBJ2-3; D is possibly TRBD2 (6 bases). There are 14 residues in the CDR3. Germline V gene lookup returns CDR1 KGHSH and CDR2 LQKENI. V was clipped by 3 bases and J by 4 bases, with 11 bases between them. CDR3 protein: CASSPGTPPDTQYF. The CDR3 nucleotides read TGTGCCAGCTCACCTGGGACTCCTCCAGATACGCAGTATTTT.

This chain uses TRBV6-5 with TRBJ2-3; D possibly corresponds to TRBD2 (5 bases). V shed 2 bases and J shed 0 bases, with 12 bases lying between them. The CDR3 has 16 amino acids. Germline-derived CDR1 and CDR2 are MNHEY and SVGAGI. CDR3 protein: CASSYGGRTSTDTQYF. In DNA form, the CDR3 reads TGTGCCAGCAGTTACGGAGGCAGGACTAGCACAGATACGCAGTATTTT.

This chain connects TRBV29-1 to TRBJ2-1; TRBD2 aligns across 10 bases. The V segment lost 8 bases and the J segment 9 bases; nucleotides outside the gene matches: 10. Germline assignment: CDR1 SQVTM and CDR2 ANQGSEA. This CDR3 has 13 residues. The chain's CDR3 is CSTGTSVGGEQFF. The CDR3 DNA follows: TGCAGCACCGGGACTAGCGTTGGAGGTGAGCAGTTCTTC.

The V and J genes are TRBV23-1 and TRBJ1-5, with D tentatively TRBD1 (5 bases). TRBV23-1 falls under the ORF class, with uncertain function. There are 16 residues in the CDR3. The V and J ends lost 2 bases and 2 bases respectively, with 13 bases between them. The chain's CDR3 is CASSQNKQGCNQPQHF. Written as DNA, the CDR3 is TGCGCCAGCAGTCAAAATAAGCAGGGTTGCAATCAGCCCCAGCATTTT.

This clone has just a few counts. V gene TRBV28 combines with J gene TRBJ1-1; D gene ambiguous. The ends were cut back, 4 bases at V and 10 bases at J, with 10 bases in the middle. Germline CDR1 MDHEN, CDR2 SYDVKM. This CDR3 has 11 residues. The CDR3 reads CASSSRDIAFF. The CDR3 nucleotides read TGTGCCAGCAGTTCCCGCGACATAGCTTTCTTT.

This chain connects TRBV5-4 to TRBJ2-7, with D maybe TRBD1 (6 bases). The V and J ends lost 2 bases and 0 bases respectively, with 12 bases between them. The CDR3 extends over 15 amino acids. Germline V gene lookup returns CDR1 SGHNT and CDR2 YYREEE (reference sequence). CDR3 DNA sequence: TGTGCCAGCAGCTTAGGGCAGGACAGCTCCTACGAGCAGTACTTC. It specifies CASSLGQDSSYEQYF.

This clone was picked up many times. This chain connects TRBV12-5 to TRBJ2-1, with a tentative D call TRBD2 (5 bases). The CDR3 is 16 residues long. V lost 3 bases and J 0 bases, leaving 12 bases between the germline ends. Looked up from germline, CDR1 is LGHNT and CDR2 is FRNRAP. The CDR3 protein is CASGFGLGSSYNEQFF. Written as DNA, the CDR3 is TGTGCTAGTGGTTTCGGACTTGGGAGCTCCTACAATGAGCAGTTCTTC.

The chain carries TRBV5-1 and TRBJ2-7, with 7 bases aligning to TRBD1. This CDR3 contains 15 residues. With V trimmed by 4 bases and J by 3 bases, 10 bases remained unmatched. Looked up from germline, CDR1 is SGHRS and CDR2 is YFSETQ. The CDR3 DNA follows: TGCGCCAGCAGCCCAGGGACAGAAACCTTCTACGAGCAGTACTTC. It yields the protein CASSPGTETFYEQYF.

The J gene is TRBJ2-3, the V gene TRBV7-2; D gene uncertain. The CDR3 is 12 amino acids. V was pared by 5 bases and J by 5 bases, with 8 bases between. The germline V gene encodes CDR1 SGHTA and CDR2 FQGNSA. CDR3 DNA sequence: TGTGCCAGCAGCCCCTTCGGAGATACGCAGTATTTT. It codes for CASSPFGDTQYF.

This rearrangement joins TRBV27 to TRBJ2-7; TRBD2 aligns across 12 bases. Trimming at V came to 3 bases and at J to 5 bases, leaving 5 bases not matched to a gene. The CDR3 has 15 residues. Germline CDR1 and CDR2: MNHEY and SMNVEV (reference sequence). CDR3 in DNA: TGTGCCAGCAGTTTGGTGCTAGCGGGAGGGGACGAGCAGTACTTC. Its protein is CASSLVLAGGDEQYF.

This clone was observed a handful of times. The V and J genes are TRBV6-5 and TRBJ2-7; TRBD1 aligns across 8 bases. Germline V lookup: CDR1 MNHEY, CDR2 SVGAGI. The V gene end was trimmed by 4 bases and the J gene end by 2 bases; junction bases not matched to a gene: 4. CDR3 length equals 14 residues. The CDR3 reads CASSSRDRTYEQYF. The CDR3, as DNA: TGTGCCAGCAGTTCCCGGGACAGGACCTACGAGCAGTACTTC.

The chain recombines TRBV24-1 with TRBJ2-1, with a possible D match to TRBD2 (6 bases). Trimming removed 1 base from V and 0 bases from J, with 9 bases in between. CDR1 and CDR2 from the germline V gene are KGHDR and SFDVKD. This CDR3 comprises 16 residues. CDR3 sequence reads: CATSDFSGASYNEQFF. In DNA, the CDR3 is TGTGCCACCAGTGATTTTAGCGGAGCCTCCTACAATGAGCAGTTCTTC.

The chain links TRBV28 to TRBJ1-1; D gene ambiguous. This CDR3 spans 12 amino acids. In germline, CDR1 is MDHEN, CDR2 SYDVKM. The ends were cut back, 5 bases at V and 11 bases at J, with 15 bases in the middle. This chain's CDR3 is CASSLTRRSAFF. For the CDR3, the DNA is TGTGCCAGCAGTCTGACAAGGAGGTCGGCTTTCTTT.

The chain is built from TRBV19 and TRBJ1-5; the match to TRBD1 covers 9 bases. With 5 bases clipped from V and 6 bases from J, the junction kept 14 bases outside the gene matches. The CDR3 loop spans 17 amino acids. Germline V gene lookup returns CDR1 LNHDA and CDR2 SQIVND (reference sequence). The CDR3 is CASSLRTGQGGGQPQHF. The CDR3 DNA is TGTGCCAGTAGTCTCCGAACGGGACAGGGCGGGGGTCAGCCCCAGCATTTT.